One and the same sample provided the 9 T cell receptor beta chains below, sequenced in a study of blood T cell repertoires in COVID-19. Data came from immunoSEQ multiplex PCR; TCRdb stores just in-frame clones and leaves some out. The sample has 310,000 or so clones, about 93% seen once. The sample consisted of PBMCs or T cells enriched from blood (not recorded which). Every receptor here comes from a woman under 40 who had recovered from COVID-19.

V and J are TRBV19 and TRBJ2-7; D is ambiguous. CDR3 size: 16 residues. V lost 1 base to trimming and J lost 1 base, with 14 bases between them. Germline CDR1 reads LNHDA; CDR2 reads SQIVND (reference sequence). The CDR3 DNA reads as TGTGCCAGTAGTATAGTGGGCACCTTCCTTTCCTACGAGCAGTACTTC. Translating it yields CASSIVGTFLSYEQYF.

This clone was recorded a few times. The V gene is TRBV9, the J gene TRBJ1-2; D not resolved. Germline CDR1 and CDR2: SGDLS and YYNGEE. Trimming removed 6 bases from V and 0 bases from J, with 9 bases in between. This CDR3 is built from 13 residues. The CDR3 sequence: CASTLDPNYGYTF. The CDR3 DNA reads TGTGCCAGCACTCTAGATCCTAACTATGGCTACACCTTC. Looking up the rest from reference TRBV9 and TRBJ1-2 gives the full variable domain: DSGVTQTPKHLITATGQRVTLRCSPRSGDLSVYWYQQSLDQGLQFLIQYYNGEERAKGNILERFSAQQFPDLHSELNLSSLELGDSALYFCASTLDPNYGYTFGSGTRLTVV.

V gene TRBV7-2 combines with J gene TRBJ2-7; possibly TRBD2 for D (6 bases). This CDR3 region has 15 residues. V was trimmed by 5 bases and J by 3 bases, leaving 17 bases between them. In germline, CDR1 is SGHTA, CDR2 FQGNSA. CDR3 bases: TGTGCCAGCAGCCGGACGGCGGGACTGAACTACGAGCAGTACTTC. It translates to CASSRTAGLNYEQYF.

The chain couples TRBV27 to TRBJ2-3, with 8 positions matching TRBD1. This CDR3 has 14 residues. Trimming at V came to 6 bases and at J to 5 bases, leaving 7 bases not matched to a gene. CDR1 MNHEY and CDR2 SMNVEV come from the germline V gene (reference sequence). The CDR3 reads CASSNRGVRDTQYF. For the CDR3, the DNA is TGTGCCAGCAGCAACAGGGGGGTGAGAGATACGCAGTATTTT.

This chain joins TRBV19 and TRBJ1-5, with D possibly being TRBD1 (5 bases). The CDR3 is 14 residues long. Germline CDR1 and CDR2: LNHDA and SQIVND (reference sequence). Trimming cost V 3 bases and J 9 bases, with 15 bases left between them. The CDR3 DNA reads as TGTGCCAGTAGTATTACAGGTTTGGATGGGCCCCAGCATTTT. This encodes CASSITGLDGPQHF.

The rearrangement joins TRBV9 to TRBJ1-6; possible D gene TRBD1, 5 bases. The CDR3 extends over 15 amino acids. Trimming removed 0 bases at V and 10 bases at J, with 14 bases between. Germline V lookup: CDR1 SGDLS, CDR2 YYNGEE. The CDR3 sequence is CASSVGGREESPLHF. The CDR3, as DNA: TGTGCCAGCAGCGTAGGTGGCAGGGAGGAATCACCCCTCCACTTT.

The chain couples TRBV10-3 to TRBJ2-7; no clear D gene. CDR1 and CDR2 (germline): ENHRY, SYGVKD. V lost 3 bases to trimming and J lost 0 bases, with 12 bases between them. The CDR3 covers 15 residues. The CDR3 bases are TGTGCCATCAGTGAATCACACGTCAGCTCCTACGAGCAGTACTTC. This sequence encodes CAISESHVSSYEQYF.

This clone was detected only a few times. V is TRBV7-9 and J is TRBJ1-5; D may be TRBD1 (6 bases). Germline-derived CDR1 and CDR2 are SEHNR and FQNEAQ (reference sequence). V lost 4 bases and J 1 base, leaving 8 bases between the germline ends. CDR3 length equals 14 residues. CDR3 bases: TGTGCCAGCAGCTACGGACAGAGCAATCAGCCCCAGCATTTT. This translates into CASSYGQSNQPQHF.

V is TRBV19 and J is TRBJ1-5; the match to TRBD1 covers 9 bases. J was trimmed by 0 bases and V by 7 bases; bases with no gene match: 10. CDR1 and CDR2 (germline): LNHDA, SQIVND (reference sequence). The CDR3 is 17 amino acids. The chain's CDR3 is CASKKQGAVNSNQPQHF. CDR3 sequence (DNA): TGTGCCAGTAAGAAACAGGGGGCTGTGAATAGCAATCAGCCCCAGCATTTT.